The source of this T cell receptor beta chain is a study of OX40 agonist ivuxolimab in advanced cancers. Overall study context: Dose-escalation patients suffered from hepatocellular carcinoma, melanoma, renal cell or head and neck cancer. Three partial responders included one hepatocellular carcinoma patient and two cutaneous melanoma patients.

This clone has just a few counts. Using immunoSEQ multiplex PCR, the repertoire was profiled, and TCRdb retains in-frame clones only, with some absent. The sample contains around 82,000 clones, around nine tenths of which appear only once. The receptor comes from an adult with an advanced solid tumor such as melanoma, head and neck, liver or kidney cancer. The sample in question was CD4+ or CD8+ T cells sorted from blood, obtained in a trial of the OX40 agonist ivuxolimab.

The CDR3 region is CACRLLDTNNYGYTF. CDR3 nucleotides: TGTGCCTGTCGCCTTTTGGACACAAATAACTATGGCTACACCTTC. The rearrangement uses TRBV30 and TRBJ1-2; D may be TRBD1 (5 bases). This CDR3 is built from 15 residues. The germline gives CDR1 GTSNPN, CDR2 SVGIG (reference sequence). The V and J ends lost 6 bases and 1 base respectively, with 18 bases between them.